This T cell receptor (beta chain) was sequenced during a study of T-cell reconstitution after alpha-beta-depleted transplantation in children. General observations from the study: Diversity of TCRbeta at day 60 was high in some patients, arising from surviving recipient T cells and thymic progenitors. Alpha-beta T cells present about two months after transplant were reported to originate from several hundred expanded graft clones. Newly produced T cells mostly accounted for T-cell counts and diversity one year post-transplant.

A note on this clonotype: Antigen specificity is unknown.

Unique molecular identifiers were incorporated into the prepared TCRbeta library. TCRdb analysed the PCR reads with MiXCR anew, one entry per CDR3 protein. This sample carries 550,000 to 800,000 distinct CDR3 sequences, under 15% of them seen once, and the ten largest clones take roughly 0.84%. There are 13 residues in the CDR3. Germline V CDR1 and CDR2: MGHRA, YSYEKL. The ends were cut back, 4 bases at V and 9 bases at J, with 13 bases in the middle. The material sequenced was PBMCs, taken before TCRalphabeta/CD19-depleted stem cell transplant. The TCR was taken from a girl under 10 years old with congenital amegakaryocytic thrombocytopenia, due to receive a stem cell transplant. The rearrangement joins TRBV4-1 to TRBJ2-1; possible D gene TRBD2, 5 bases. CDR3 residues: CASSPFPEGEQFF. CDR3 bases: TGCGCCAGCAGCCCTTTCCCCGAGGGTGAGCAGTTCTTC.